This passage covers 22 T cell receptor beta chains from one sample sequenced in a study of PD-1 blockade in classical Hodgkin lymphoma (TCRdb year 2020). The intended sense of this specimen's time point label: cycle 1 day 1 (C1D1), immediately before nivolumab initiation. Relapse after autologous stem cell transplantation had occurred in all trial patients, and cohorts A, B and C were distinguished by prior brentuximab vedotin exposure. The library was made by the immunoSEQ multiplex PCR assay. Held by TCRdb, this immuneACCESS table contains in-frame sequences only and omits some clones. Under half of the omission traces to an unresolved V gene where checked; the cause of the rest is unknown. Counted in this sample were some 100,000 clones; approximately 92% of them appeared once. About 2.5% of the sample is held by the ten biggest clonotypes. Source: peripheral blood mononuclear cells (PBMCs), taken at baseline. Receptors were obtained from a human donor with classical Hodgkin lymphoma.

J is TRBJ1-3 and V is TRBV27; no reliable D call. With 3 bases removed from V and 2 bases from J, the gap between germline ends came to 11 bases. Germline V lookup: CDR1 MNHEY, CDR2 SMNVEV (reference sequence). CDR3 length: 15 residues. The CDR3 protein is CASSFGSGAGNTIYF. The DNA of the CDR3 is TGTGCCAGCAGTTTTGGTTCCGGAGCTGGAAACACCATATATTTT.

Only one count was recorded for this clone. This sequence joins TRBV19 and TRBJ2-5; a weak D match, TRBD1 (5 bases). The V and J ends lost 3 bases and 2 bases respectively, with 13 bases between them. This CDR3 spans 15 amino acids. Germline-derived CDR1 and CDR2 are LNHDA and SQIVND (reference sequence). The CDR3 DNA sequence: TGTGCCAGTAGTATCCCAACAGGTTTGCAAGAGACCCAGTACTTC. It encodes CASSIPTGLQETQYF.

This chain connects TRBV25-1 to TRBJ2-2; D remains unclear. Germline V gene lookup returns CDR1 MGHDK and CDR2 SYGVNS. CDR3 length equals 14 residues. The V end was cut by 4 bases, the J end by 0 bases, with 6 bases between. In DNA, the CDR3 is TGTGCCAGCAGTGGGCGAGCGAACACCGGGGAGCTGTTTTTT. Translating it yields CASSGRANTGELFF.

The chain has TRBV15 and TRBJ1-2; D is uncertain. The germline gives CDR1 LNHNV, CDR2 YYDKDF (reference sequence). The V and J ends lost 0 bases and 5 bases respectively, with 10 bases between them. This CDR3 is 14 amino acids long. The CDR3 sequence: CATSRDQPEYGYTF. CDR3 coding DNA: TGTGCCACCAGCAGAGATCAACCGGAGTATGGCTACACCTTC.

J is TRBJ2-1 and V is TRBV11-2; 13 positions agree with TRBD2. Germline V gene data show CDR1 as SGHAT and CDR2 as FQNNGV. The CDR3 covers 16 residues. V gave up 0 bases and J gave up 10 bases; unmatched junction bases: 6. The chain's CDR3 is CASSLDGLAGVWEQFF. The CDR3 DNA sequence: TGTGCCAGCAGCTTAGACGGACTAGCGGGAGTTTGGGAGCAGTTCTTC. The whole variable domain, remainder taken from reference TRBV11-2 and TRBJ2-1, is EAGVAQSPRYKIIEKRQSVAFWCNPISGHATLYWYQQILGQGPKLLIQFQNNGVVDDSQLPKDRFSAERLKGVDSTLKIQPAKLEDSAVYLCASSLDGLAGVWEQFFGPGTRLTVL.

V gene TRBV6-6 combines with J gene TRBJ1-3; 7 bases match TRBD1. Trimming at V came to 4 bases and at J to 0 bases, leaving 3 bases not matched to a gene. From germline, CDR1 is MNHNY and CDR2 SVGAGI (reference sequence). The length of the CDR3 is 15 residues. In DNA form, the CDR3 reads TGTGCCAGCAGTTTGACAGGGTTCTCTGGAAACACCATATATTTT. This translates into CASSLTGFSGNTIYF.

V gene TRBV19 combines with J gene TRBJ1-2; no firm D call. This CDR3 region has 15 residues. CDR1 and CDR2 from the germline V gene are LNHDA and SQIVND (reference sequence). Trimming took 5 bases from V and 2 from J, leaving 15 bases between them. In DNA form, the CDR3 reads TGTGCCAGTAGTCTGGGGAGGACGGGGAACTATGGCTACACCTTC. Its protein product is CASSLGRTGNYGYTF.

The chain joins TRBV2 to TRBJ2-1; possibly TRBD2 for D (6 bases). Germline V gene data show CDR1 as SNHLY and CDR2 as FYNNEI. The length of the CDR3 is 15 residues. V was trimmed by 10 bases and J by 9 bases, leaving 25 bases between them. CDR3 DNA: TGTGCCATCGGAGCGGGTCAGATTGCACCAGGTGAGCAGTTCTTC. As protein: CAIGAGQIAPGEQFF.

The gene calls are TRBV2 and TRBJ1-1; the match to TRBD1 covers 8 bases. From germline, CDR1 is SNHLY and CDR2 FYNNEI. J lost 0 bases, V lost 5 bases, and 8 bases had no gene match. This CDR3 is 16 amino acids long. This CDR3 is CASSMTGEELNTEAFF. CDR3 nucleotide sequence: TGTGCCAGCAGTATGACAGGGGAGGAATTGAACACTGAAGCTTTCTTT.

The V gene is TRBV6-4, the J gene TRBJ1-2, with TRBD1 matching over 7 bases. Germline V lookup: CDR1 MRHNA, CDR2 SNTAGT. The CDR3 is made up of 13 amino acids. V was pared by 6 bases and J by 4 bases, with 5 bases of the junction left unmatched. The CDR3 here is CASRPSGGYGYTF. CDR3 bases: TGTGCCAGCAGGCCGTCAGGGGGCTATGGCTACACCTTC.

DNA for the CDR3: TGTGCCTGGAGTGTAATGGTTGTCACCGGGGAGCTGTTTTTT. Translated: CAWSVMVVTGELFF. The rearrangement uses TRBV30 and TRBJ2-2; D unclear. The CDR3 is 14 amino acids. V was cut by 0 bases and J by 4 bases, with 9 bases left in between. Germline loops: CDR1 GTSNPN, CDR2 SVGIG (reference sequence).

This rearrangement joins TRBV11-2 to TRBJ1-1; possibly TRBD1 for D (5 bases). The CDR3 consists of 15 residues. Germline V gene lookup returns CDR1 SGHAT and CDR2 FQNNGV. Trimming removed 1 base from V and 1 base from J, with 10 bases in between. The CDR3 region is CASSLGRGRNTEAFF. Here the CDR3 DNA reads TGTGCCAGCAGCTTAGGACGGGGACGGAACACTGAAGCTTTCTTT.

The chain is built from TRBV28 and TRBJ1-1, with D uncertain. The CDR3 spans 13 residues. V was clipped by 7 bases and J by 0 bases, with 9 bases between them. CDR1 is MDHEN and CDR2 is SYDVKM in the germline V gene. In DNA, the CDR3 is TGTGCCAGCATCAAAGAGGTGAACACTGAAGCTTTCTTT. This translates into CASIKEVNTEAFF.

The chain is built from TRBV4-1 and TRBJ1-5, with D maybe TRBD1 (5 bases). The germline gives CDR1 MGHRA, CDR2 YSYEKL. The CDR3 has 18 amino acids. Trimming took off 4 bases at V and 7 bases at J, with 26 bases between the two ends. CDR3 sequence: CASSREWRSGTAGQPQHF. Here the CDR3 DNA reads TGCGCCAGCAGCCGAGAGTGGCGCTCGGGGACCGCTGGACAGCCCCAGCATTTT.

This rearrangement joins TRBV27 to TRBJ2-5; 7 bases agree with TRBD1. Germline CDR1 is MNHEY and CDR2 is SMNVEV (reference sequence). J gave up 5 bases and V 3 bases, and 9 bases lay outside the gene matches. This CDR3 spans 15 amino acids. This CDR3 is CASSFISRGLETQYF. The CDR3 region has the DNA TGTGCCAGCAGTTTCATTAGTAGGGGGCTGGAGACCCAGTACTTC.

This chain links TRBV5-6 with TRBJ2-3; 12 bases line up with TRBD1. Trimming cost V 4 bases and J 5 bases; bases outside gene matches: 5. Germline values: CDR1 SGHDT, CDR2 YYEEEE. CDR3 size: 15 residues. CDR3 sequence reads: CASSPGTGGGDTQYF. CDR3 coding DNA: TGTGCCAGCAGCCCTGGGACAGGGGGCGGAGATACGCAGTATTTT.

The chain carries TRBV9 and TRBJ1-3; D is undetermined. Germline values: CDR1 SGDLS, CDR2 YYNGEE. The CDR3 extends over 12 amino acids. V was shortened by 6 bases and J by 3 bases, with 7 bases between the two germline ends. The chain's CDR3 is CASTGIGNTIYF. For the CDR3, the DNA is TGTGCCAGCACCGGAATTGGAAACACCATATATTTT. The full variable domain, with the rest looked up from reference TRBV9 and TRBJ1-3, is DSGVTQTPKHLITATGQRVTLRCSPRSGDLSVYWYQQSLDQGLQFLIQYYNGEERAKGNILERFSAQQFPDLHSELNLSSLELGDSALYFCASTGIGNTIYFGEGSWLTVV.

As concerns this clone: The same CDR3 can be traced to other DNA sequences in this sample. V gene TRBV5-1 combines with J gene TRBJ2-6; D possibly corresponds to TRBD1 (5 bases). CDR1 and CDR2 from the germline V gene are SGHRS and YFSETQ. V gave up 0 bases and J gave up 0 bases, with 7 bases separating them. The CDR3 length is 16 residues. The DNA of the CDR3 is TGCGCCAGCAGCTTGGTAGGGGTCTCTGGGGCCAACGTCCTGACTTTC. This codes for CASSLVGVSGANVLTF.

This clone was counted once. J is TRBJ1-3 and V is TRBV19; 7 bases line up with TRBD1. The V gene end was trimmed by 3 bases and the J gene end by 2 bases; junction bases not matched to a gene: 4. This CDR3 contains 15 residues. Looked up from germline, CDR1 is LNHDA and CDR2 is SQIVND (reference sequence). The CDR3 coding sequence is TGTGCCAGTAGTATTCTCGGACAGGCTGGAAACACCATATATTTT. Translated, it gives CASSILGQAGNTIYF.

V gene TRBV18 combines with J gene TRBJ2-5; D is ambiguous. The CDR3 runs to 13 residues. Germline loops: CDR1 KGHSH, CDR2 LQKENI. Trimming pared 4 bases from V and 0 bases from J, leaving 6 bases between. The CDR3 loop is CASSLRNQETQYF. The CDR3 DNA sequence: TGTGCCAGCTCACTACGAAACCAAGAGACCCAGTACTTC. The whole variable domain, filled in from reference TRBV18 and TRBJ2-5, reads NAGVMQNPRHLVRRRGQEARLRCSPMKGHSHVYWYRQLPEEGLKFMVYLQKENIIDESGMPKERFSAEFPKEGPSILRIQQVVRGDSAAYFCASSLRNQETQYFGPGTRLLVL.

This sequence joins TRBV29-1 and TRBJ1-4; D is ambiguous. From germline, CDR1 is SQVTM and CDR2 ANQGSEA. CDR3 length equals 12 residues. Trimming left V 5 bases short and J 8 bases short, with 12 bases between. The CDR3, as DNA: TGCAGCGTTAGAGGGTTACAGGAAAAACTGTTTTTT. This gives the protein CSVRGLQEKLFF.

This clone came up once. The gene calls are TRBV4-1 and TRBJ2-5, with D uncertain. V lost 1 base and J lost 2, with 2 bases in between. Germline V gene data show CDR1 as MGHRA and CDR2 as YSYEKL. This CDR3 comprises 12 residues. Here the CDR3 DNA reads TGCGCCAGCAGCCAAGCTCAAGAGACCCAGTACTTC. Translation gives CASSQAQETQYF.